These 8 T cell receptor beta chains came from one sample sequenced in a study of Graves' ophthalmopathy and Graves' hyperthyroidism (dated 2018 in TCRdb). TCRdb names Illumina HiSeq 2000 as the instrument used. For repertoire sequencing, TCR beta CDR3 regions were amplified from RNA transcripts. The first round was an RT-PCR using HTBI primers with the Qiagen OneStep RT-PCR kit, and this first round was followed by a second-round multiplex PCR, then size selection and purification. TCRdb handled the public reads itself, with Q25 trimming in fastp and clone calling in MiXCR, and kept productive beta chains. For every CDR3 protein sequence, its rows merge into one entry that carries the most common genes and DNA. The sample table shows approximately 700,000 distinct CDR3 sequences, and roughly 40% are seen once. In total, the top ten clones hold approximately 46% of the sample. The sample comprised peripheral blood. The receptors come from an adult man with Graves' ophthalmopathy.

This clonotype was counted between two and nine times. The junction departs from germline at one end; a sequencing error may be responsible. The J gene is TRBJ1-5, the V gene TRBV5-5; TRBD1 matches at 7 bases. This CDR3 contains 13 residues. Germline loops: CDR1 SGHKS, CDR2 YYEKEE (reference sequence). The CDR3 coding sequence is TGTGCCAGCAGTTCCTCTCCGGGACAGCCCCGGCATTTT. It is translated as CASSSSPGQPRHF.

This clonotype was found a few times. V and J are TRBV13 and TRBJ1-1; D gene unclear. The germline V gene has CDR1 PRHDT and CDR2 FYEKMQ (reference sequence). The CDR3 has 15 residues. Trimming left V 0 bases short and J 4 bases short, with 12 bases between. The CDR3 is CASSLGGRSGTEAFF. CDR3 in DNA: TGTGCCAGCAGCTTAGGGGGCCGGAGTGGCACTGAAGCTTTCTTT.

In its sample, this clonotype was seen a few times. The chain joins TRBV9 to TRBJ1-4; 9 bases map to TRBD1. Germline CDR1 is SGDLS and CDR2 is YYNGEE. The V gene end was trimmed by 4 bases and the J gene end by 7 bases; junction bases not matched to a gene: 5. The CDR3 runs 14 residues. The DNA for the CDR3 is TGTGCCAGCAGCAAGGACAGGGGCGGTGAAAAACTGTTTTTT. The encoded protein is CASSKDRGGEKLFF.

This clonotype was detected a few times. J is TRBJ2-7 and V is TRBV19; maybe TRBD2 (5 bases). Looked up from germline, CDR1 is LNHDA and CDR2 is SQIVND (reference sequence). V lost 5 bases, J lost 5 bases, and 22 bases lay in between. CDR3 size: 16 residues. The CDR3 reads CASSGRGTAAWDEQYF. The CDR3 DNA reads TGTGCCAGTAGTGGCCGGGGAACAGCGGCGTGGGACGAGCAGTACTTC.

The sample holds a few counts of this clonotype. The chain recombines TRBV19 with TRBJ1-1; D perhaps matches TRBD1 (6 bases). Germline CDR1 LNHDA, CDR2 SQIVND (reference sequence). The V end lost 7 bases, the J end lost 7 bases, and 13 bases lay between the germline ends. The CDR3 contains 12 residues. The CDR3 loop is CASMGFRGEAFF. In DNA, the CDR3 is TGTGCCAGTATGGGGTTCAGGGGTGAAGCTTTCTTT.

In this sample, this clonotype turned up a few times. The chain links TRBV11-2 to TRBJ2-5; no clear D. V was pared by 5 bases and J by 6 bases, with 10 bases between. The CDR3 runs 12 residues. From germline, CDR1 is SGHAT and CDR2 FQNNGV. The CDR3: CASSNPTQTQYF. The CDR3 DNA sequence: TGTGCCAGCAGCAATCCGACCCAGACCCAGTACTTC.

This clonotype was seen repeatedly, ten times or more. The chain uses TRBV20-1 and TRBJ1-1; D gene uncertain. The germline gives CDR1 DFQATT, CDR2 SNEGSKA (reference sequence). The CDR3 is made up of 12 amino acids. V lost 5 bases and J lost 10, with 17 bases in between. DNA for the CDR3: TGCAGTGCTTCGGAGGGCAGGTTGAGAGCTTTCTTT. The encoded protein is CSASEGRLRAFF.

This clonotype appeared many times. This chain joins TRBV9 and TRBJ1-1; D gene unclear. The V end lost 3 bases, the J end lost 0 bases, and 6 bases lay between the germline ends. CDR3 length: 13 residues. CDR1 SGDLS and CDR2 YYNGEE come from the germline V gene. The CDR3 region has the DNA TGTGCCAGCAGCGAAACCCTGAACACTGAAGCTTTCTTT. As protein: CASSETLNTEAFF.